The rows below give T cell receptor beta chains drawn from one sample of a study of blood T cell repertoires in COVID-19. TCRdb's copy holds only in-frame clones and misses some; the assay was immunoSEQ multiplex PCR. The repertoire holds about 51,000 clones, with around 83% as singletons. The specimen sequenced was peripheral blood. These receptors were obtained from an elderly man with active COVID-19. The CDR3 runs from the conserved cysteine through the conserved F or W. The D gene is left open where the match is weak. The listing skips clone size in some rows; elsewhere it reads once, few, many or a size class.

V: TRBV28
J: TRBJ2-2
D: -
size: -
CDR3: CASSHSTTSQTGELFF
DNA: TGTGCCAGCAGTCACTCTACTACAAGCCAAACCGGGGAGCTGTTTTTT

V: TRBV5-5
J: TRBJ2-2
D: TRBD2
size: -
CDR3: CASSSGLADTGELFF
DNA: TGTGCCAGCAGCTCCGGACTAGCGGACACCGGGGAGCTGTTTTTT

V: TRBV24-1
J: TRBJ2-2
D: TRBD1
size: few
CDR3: CATSHRGQGDTGELFF
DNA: TGTGCCACCAGTCACCGGGGACAGGGCGACACCGGGGAGCTGTTTTTT

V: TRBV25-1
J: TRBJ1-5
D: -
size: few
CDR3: CASSTAGADQPQHF
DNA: TGTGCCAGCAGTACAGCGGGGGCGGATCAGCCCCAGCATTTT

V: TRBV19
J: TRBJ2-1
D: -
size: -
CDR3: CASSIEGLSSYNEQFF
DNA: TGTGCCAGTAGTATAGAGGGACTTAGCTCCTACAATGAGCAGTTCTTC

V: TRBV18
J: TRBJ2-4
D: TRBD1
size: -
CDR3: CASSPLGQGDVAKNIQYF
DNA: TGTGCCAGCTCACCGCTGGGACAGGGGGACGTAGCCAAAAACATTCAGTACTTC

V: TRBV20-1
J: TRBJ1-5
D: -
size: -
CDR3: CSASSLGEGHF
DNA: TGCAGTGCTAGTTCGTTGGGGGAGGGGCATTTT

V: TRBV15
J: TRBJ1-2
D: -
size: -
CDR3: CATSRDQSGADGYTF
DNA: TGTGCCACCAGCAGAGATCAATCAGGGGCGGATGGCTACACCTTC

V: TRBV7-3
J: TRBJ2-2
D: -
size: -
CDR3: CASSLDTYTGELFF
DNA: TGTGCCAGCAGCTTAGACACATACACCGGGGAGCTGTTTTTT

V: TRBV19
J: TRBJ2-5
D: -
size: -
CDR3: CASSRQVGIETQYF
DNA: TGTGCCAGTAGTAGGCAGGTCGGGATAGAGACCCAGTACTTC

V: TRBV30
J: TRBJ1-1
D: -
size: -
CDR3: CARAGTLNTEAFF
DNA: TGTGCCCGAGCCGGGACACTAAACACTGAAGCTTTCTTT

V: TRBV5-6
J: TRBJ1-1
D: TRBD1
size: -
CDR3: CASSTRQGLNTEAFF
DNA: TGTGCCAGCAGCACCCGACAGGGCTTGAACACTGAAGCTTTCTTT

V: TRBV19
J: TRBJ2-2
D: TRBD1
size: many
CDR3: CASSNRDRDTGELFF
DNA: TGTGCCAGTAGTAACCGGGACAGGGATACCGGGGAGCTGTTTTTT

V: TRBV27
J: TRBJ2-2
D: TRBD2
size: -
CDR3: CASSPSAGVLGELFF
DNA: TGTGCCAGCAGTCCTTCGGCGGGAGTACTCGGGGAGCTGTTTTTT

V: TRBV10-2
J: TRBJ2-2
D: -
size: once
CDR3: CASSTSPGGHTGELFF
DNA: -

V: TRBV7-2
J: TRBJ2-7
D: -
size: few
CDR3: CASSLGQGQSYEQYF
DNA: TGTGCCAGCAGCTTAGGGCAGGGGCAATCCTACGAGCAGTACTTC

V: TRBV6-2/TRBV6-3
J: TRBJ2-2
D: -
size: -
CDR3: CASSWTVNTGELFF
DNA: TGTGCCAGCAGCTGGACAGTGAACACCGGGGAGCTGTTTTTT

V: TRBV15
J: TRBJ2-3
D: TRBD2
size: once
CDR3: CATSTGTSGRLSTDTQYF
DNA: TGTGCCACCAGCACAGGGACTAGCGGGAGGCTTAGCACAGATACGCAGTATTTT

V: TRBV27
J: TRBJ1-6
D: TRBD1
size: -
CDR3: CASRTGGDSPLHF
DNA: TGTGCCAGCAGGACAGGGGGCGATTCACCCCTCCACTTT

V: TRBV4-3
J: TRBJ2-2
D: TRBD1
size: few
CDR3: CASSQSDGTGGELFF
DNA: TGCGCCAGCAGCCAATCAGACGGGACAGGCGGGGAGCTGTTTTTT

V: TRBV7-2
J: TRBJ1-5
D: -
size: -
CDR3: CASSLASRMRGQPQHF
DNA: TGTGCCAGCAGCTTAGCATCGCGGATGCGAGGCCAGCCCCAGCATTTT

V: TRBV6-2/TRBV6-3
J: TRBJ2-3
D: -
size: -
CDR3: CASSTRTGSTDTQYF
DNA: TGTGCCAGCAGTACTCGGACGGGAAGCACAGATACGCAGTATTTT

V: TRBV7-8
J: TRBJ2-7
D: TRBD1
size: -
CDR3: CASTRTGGLWDEQYF
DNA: TGTGCCAGCACCCGGACAGGGGGCCTTTGGGACGAGCAGTACTTC

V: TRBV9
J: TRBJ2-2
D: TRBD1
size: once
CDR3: CASSDTLSFRPGQYTGELFF
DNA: TGTGCCAGCAGCGATACCCTTTCTTTTAGGCCGGGACAGTACACCGGGGAGCTGTTTTTT

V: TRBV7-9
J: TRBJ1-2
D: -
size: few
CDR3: CASSLQAATNYGYTF
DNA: TGTGCCAGCAGCTTACAGGCAGCAACCAACTATGGCTACACCTTC

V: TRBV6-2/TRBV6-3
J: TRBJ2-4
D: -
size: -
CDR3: CASSGGGYGNIQYF
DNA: TGTGCCAGCAGTGGGGGGGGCTATGGAAACATTCAGTACTTC

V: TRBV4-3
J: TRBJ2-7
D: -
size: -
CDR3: CASSQLAIYYEQYF
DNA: TGCGCCAGCAGCCAACTAGCGATCTACTACGAGCAGTACTTC

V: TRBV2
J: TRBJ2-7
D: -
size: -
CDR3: CASRGDSYEQYF
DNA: TGTGCCAGCAGAGGGGACTCCTACGAGCAGTACTTC

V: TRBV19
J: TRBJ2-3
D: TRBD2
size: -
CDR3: CASSFNRAGGTDTQYF
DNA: TGTGCCAGTAGTTTTAATCGGGCGGGGGGCACAGATACGCAGTATTTT

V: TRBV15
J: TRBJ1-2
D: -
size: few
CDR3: CATSRGSGGSYGYTF
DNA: TGTGCCACCAGCAGAGGGTCGGGGGGTAGCTATGGCTACACCTTC

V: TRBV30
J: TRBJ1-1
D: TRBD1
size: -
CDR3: CAWNRGSALLAEAFF
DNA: TGTGCCTGGAACAGGGGGTCGGCTCTCTTAGCTGAAGCTTTCTTT

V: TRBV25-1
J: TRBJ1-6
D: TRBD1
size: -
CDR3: CASSELGQGGSPLHF
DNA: TGTGCCAGCAGTGAACTGGGACAGGGAGGCTCACCCCTCCACTTT

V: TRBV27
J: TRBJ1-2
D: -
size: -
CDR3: CASSLSPEANYGYTF
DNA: TGTGCCAGCAGTTTATCACCCGAGGCTAACTATGGCTACACCTTC

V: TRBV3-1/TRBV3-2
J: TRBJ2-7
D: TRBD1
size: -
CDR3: CASSPPGQAYYEQYF
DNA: TGTGCCAGCAGCCCGCCGGGACAGGCGTATTACGAGCAGTACTTC

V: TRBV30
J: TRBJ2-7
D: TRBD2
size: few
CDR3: CAWRTSGSYEQYF
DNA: TGTGCCTGGAGAACTAGCGGATCCTACGAGCAGTACTTC

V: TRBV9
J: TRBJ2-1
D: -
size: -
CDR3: CASSANRPPQFF
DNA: TGTGCCAGCAGCGCCAACAGGCCCCCGCAGTTCTTC

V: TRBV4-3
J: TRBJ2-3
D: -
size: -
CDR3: CASSPRVARSFIDTQYF
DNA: TGCGCCAGCAGCCCCCGGGTGGCGCGGTCATTTATAGATACGCAGTATTTT

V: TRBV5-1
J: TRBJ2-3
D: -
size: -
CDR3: CASSPSEGLTDTQYF
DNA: TGCGCCAGCAGCCCTAGCGAGGGATTGACAGATACGCAGTATTTT

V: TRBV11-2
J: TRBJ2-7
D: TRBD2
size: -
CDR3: CASSSQGLAGEQYF
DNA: TGTGCCAGCAGCTCCCAGGGACTAGCGGGGGAGCAGTACTTC

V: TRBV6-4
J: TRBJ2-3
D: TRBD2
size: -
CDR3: CASSDSSAGETDTQYF
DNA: TGTGCCAGCAGTGACTCGAGCGCGGGAGAAACAGATACGCAGTATTTT

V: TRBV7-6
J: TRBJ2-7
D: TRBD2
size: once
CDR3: CASSPLGLADSYEQYF
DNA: TGTGCCAGCAGCCCCCTCGGACTAGCGGACTCCTACGAGCAGTACTTC

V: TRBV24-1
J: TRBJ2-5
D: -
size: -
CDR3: CATSKGRGETQYF
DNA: TGTGCCACCAGCAAGGGCAGGGGAGAGACCCAGTACTTC

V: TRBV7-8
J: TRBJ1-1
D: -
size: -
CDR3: CASSPKGTGTEAFF
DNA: TGTGCCAGCAGCCCGAAAGGGACTGGAACTGAAGCTTTCTTT

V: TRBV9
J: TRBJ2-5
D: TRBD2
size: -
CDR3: CASSATSGRQTQYF
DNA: TGTGCCAGCAGCGCGACTAGCGGGAGGCAGACCCAGTACTTC

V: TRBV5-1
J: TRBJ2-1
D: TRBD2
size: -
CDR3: CASSPSGSLNEQFF
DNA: TGCGCCAGCAGCCCTAGCGGATCTCTCAATGAGCAGTTCTTC

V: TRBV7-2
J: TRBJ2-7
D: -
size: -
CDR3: CASSLASRGTYEQYF
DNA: TGTGCCAGCAGCTTAGCCTCGCGCGGCACCTACGAGCAGTACTTC

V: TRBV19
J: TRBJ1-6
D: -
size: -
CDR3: CASSIRGSNGNSPLHF
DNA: TGTGCCAGTAGTATCCGAGGGAGCAATGGGAATTCACCCCTCCACTTT

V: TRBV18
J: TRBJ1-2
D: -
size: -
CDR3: CASSPRTTVDYGYTF
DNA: TGTGCCAGCTCACCACGGACAACAGTAGACTATGGCTACACCTTC

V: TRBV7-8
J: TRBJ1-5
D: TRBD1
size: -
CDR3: CASSLGQGATRINQPQHF
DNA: TGTGCCAGCAGCTTAGGACAGGGGGCCACCCGAATCAATCAGCCCCAGCATTTT